This is a list of T cell receptor beta chains from one sample in a study of cytomegalovirus exposure and HLA in healthy donors. Clones were read by immunoSEQ multiplex PCR, and TCRdb kept only the in-frame ones, dropping some. This sample has roughly 150,000 clones, with 85% to 90% found just once. Material: PBMCs. These receptors originate from a woman younger than 35 in good health and CMV-seropositive. Both conserved end residues are part of each CDR3. Fields, in order: V gene, D gene, J gene, clone size, CDR3 protein, CDR3 DNA. The D gene is left open where the match is weak. The size entry is marked missing in some rows and otherwise reads once, few, many or a size class.

v_gene: TRBV6-1; d_gene: NA; j_gene: TRBJ1-1; abundance: once; CDR3aa: CASSAPETNTEAFF; CDR3nt: TGTGCCAGCAGTGCCCCGGAGACTAACACTGAAGCTTTCTTT
v_gene: TRBV6-6; d_gene: NA; j_gene: TRBJ2-5; abundance: NA; CDR3aa: CASGAEETQYF; CDR3nt: TGTGCCAGCGGGGCAGAAGAGACCCAGTACTTC
v_gene: TRBV30; d_gene: NA; j_gene: TRBJ1-5; abundance: NA; CDR3aa: CAWSVESNQPQHF; CDR3nt: TGTGCCTGGAGTGTTGAGAGCAATCAGCCCCAGCATTTT
v_gene: TRBV7-6; d_gene: TRBD1; j_gene: TRBJ2-5; abundance: NA; CDR3aa: CASGRGRQETQYF; CDR3nt: TGTGCCAGCGGCAGGGGGCGCCAAGAGACCCAGTACTTC
v_gene: TRBV30; d_gene: NA; j_gene: TRBJ2-5; abundance: NA; CDR3aa: CAWSGSGLETQYF; CDR3nt: TGTGCCTGGAGTGGTTCAGGCCTGGAGACCCAGTACTTC
v_gene: TRBV12-5; d_gene: TRBD2; j_gene: TRBJ2-1; abundance: NA; CDR3aa: CASGLGTSVNEQFF; CDR3nt: TGTGCTAGTGGTTTGGGGACTAGCGTAAATGAGCAGTTCTTC
v_gene: TRBV11-2; d_gene: TRBD1; j_gene: TRBJ2-5; abundance: NA; CDR3aa: CASSLGTRGSYETQYF; CDR3nt: TGTGCCAGCAGCTTAGGGACCAGGGGGTCGTATGAGACCCAGTACTTC
v_gene: TRBV1; d_gene: NA; j_gene: TRBJ2-3; abundance: NA; CDR3aa: CTSSHYWFLGQGPPDTQYF; CDR3nt: TGCACCAGCAGCCATTATTGGTTTCTAGGACAGGGACCCCCAGATACGCAGTATTTT
v_gene: TRBV6-5; d_gene: TRBD2; j_gene: TRBJ2-7; abundance: few; CDR3aa: CASSSRPAGGGEQYF; CDR3nt: TGTGCCAGCAGTTCCCGTCCGGCGGGAGGAGGAGAGCAGTACTTC
v_gene: TRBV7-2; d_gene: TRBD1; j_gene: TRBJ1-2; abundance: NA; CDR3aa: CASSRDRDGYTF; CDR3nt: TGTGCCAGCAGCAGGGACAGGGATGGCTACACCTTC
v_gene: TRBV7-9; d_gene: TRBD1; j_gene: TRBJ1-2; abundance: once; CDR3aa: CASSSNRGGYTF; CDR3nt: TGTGCCAGCAGCTCCAACAGGGGCGGGTACACCTTC
v_gene: TRBV7-8; d_gene: TRBD2; j_gene: TRBJ2-5; abundance: NA; CDR3aa: CASSFTSGRAGETQYF; CDR3nt: TGTGCCAGCAGCTTCACTAGCGGGAGGGCCGGGGAGACCCAGTACTTC
v_gene: TRBV30; d_gene: NA; j_gene: TRBJ2-1; abundance: NA; CDR3aa: CASTEWEERNEQFF; CDR3nt: TGTGCCTCGACCGAGTGGGAGGAGAGGAATGAGCAGTTCTTC
v_gene: TRBV5-1; d_gene: NA; j_gene: TRBJ2-3; abundance: NA; CDR3aa: CASSPGLRPLTDTQYF; CDR3nt: TGCGCCAGCAGTCCCGGACTCCGACCGCTTACAGATACGCAGTATTTT
v_gene: TRBV6-4; d_gene: NA; j_gene: TRBJ2-1; abundance: NA; CDR3aa: CASSDYRGGEQFF; CDR3nt: TGTGCCAGCAGTGACTACCGCGGGGGCGAGCAGTTCTTC
v_gene: TRBV7-9; d_gene: TRBD2; j_gene: TRBJ2-1; abundance: NA; CDR3aa: CASSFKAGGFYEQFF; CDR3nt: TGTGCCAGCAGCTTTAAAGCGGGAGGGTTCTATGAGCAGTTCTTC
v_gene: TRBV6-1; d_gene: NA; j_gene: TRBJ1-3; abundance: NA; CDR3aa: CASSEEGAISGNTIYF; CDR3nt: TGTGCCAGCAGTGAAGAGGGAGCCATCTCTGGAAACACCATATATTTT
v_gene: TRBV29-1; d_gene: NA; j_gene: TRBJ2-1; abundance: once; CDR3aa: CSAYATLSYNEQFF; CDR3nt: TGCAGCGCCTACGCGACTCTTTCCTACAATGAGCAGTTCTTC
v_gene: TRBV25-1; d_gene: TRBD2; j_gene: TRBJ2-7; abundance: NA; CDR3aa: CASSLTGATSGRLEF; CDR3nt: TGTGCCAGCAGCCTGACAGGAGCGACTAGCGGGAGGTTAGAGTTC
v_gene: TRBV2; d_gene: TRBD1; j_gene: TRBJ1-1; abundance: NA; CDR3aa: CASSPDRVNTEAFF; CDR3nt: TGTGCCAGCAGTCCTGACAGGGTGAACACTGAAGCTTTCTTT
v_gene: TRBV7-7; d_gene: TRBD1; j_gene: TRBJ1-1; abundance: once; CDR3aa: CASSEDRDTEAFF; CDR3nt: TGTGCTAGCAGCGAGGACAGGGACACTGAAGCTTTCTTT
v_gene: TRBV30; d_gene: TRBD2; j_gene: TRBJ2-7; abundance: once; CDR3aa: CAWTRREVGWGEQYF; CDR3nt: TGTGCCTGGACCCGGCGGGAGGTGGGGTGGGGCGAGCAGTACTTC
v_gene: TRBV5-1; d_gene: NA; j_gene: TRBJ1-1; abundance: NA; CDR3aa: CASRSEGTPVNTEAFF; CDR3nt: TGCGCCAGCAGGAGTGAAGGGACTCCCGTGAACACTGAAGCTTTCTTT
v_gene: TRBV27; d_gene: NA; j_gene: TRBJ1-1; abundance: NA; CDR3aa: CASSLTDRINTEAFF; CDR3nt: TGTGCCAGCAGCTTAACGGACAGAATCAACACTGAAGCTTTCTTT
v_gene: TRBV7-2; d_gene: TRBD2; j_gene: TRBJ2-7; abundance: NA; CDR3aa: CASSLYLSGRANSPEQYF; CDR3nt: TGTGCCAGCAGCTTATATCTGAGCGGGAGGGCCAACAGTCCCGAGCAGTACTTC
v_gene: TRBV9; d_gene: NA; j_gene: TRBJ2-3; abundance: NA; CDR3aa: CASSVQELTDTQYF; CDR3nt: TGTGCCAGCAGCGTACAGGAACTCACAGATACGCAGTATTTT
v_gene: TRBV7-9; d_gene: TRBD1; j_gene: TRBJ2-3; abundance: NA; CDR3aa: CASSPQGFSTDTQYF; CDR3nt: TGTGCCAGCAGCCCACAGGGGTTCAGCACAGATACGCAGTATTTT
v_gene: TRBV5-1; d_gene: NA; j_gene: TRBJ2-5; abundance: NA; CDR3aa: CASRQAQETQYF; CDR3nt: TGCGCCAGCAGGCAAGCGCAAGAGACCCAGTACTTC
v_gene: TRBV10-3; d_gene: NA; j_gene: TRBJ2-7; abundance: NA; CDR3aa: CAINEGGQLAREQYF; CDR3nt: TGTGCCATCAACGAGGGGGGGCAGCTAGCTCGCGAGCAGTACTTC
v_gene: TRBV25-1; d_gene: NA; j_gene: TRBJ2-2; abundance: few; CDR3aa: CASSEYAAVTVAGELFF; CDR3nt: TGTGCCAGCAGTGAATACGCCGCGGTGACGGTGGCCGGGGAGCTGTTTTTT
v_gene: TRBV6-1; d_gene: NA; j_gene: TRBJ2-7; abundance: few; CDR3aa: CASSEEGTSSYEQYF; CDR3nt: TGTGCCAGCAGTGAAGAGGGGACAAGCTCCTACGAGCAGTACTTC
v_gene: TRBV6-5; d_gene: NA; j_gene: TRBJ1-2; abundance: once; CDR3aa: CASSPDRIPYGYTF; CDR3nt: TGTGCCAGCAGCCCCGACAGGATACCCTATGGCTACACCTTC
v_gene: TRBV15; d_gene: TRBD1; j_gene: TRBJ1-2; abundance: NA; CDR3aa: CATSRDLTGQGSYGYTF; CDR3nt: TGTGCCACCAGCAGAGACCTAACGGGACAGGGGAGCTATGGCTACACCTTC
v_gene: TRBV29-1; d_gene: TRBD1; j_gene: TRBJ1-2; abundance: NA; CDR3aa: CSVDAPGQNYYGYTF; CDR3nt: TGCAGCGTTGACGCCCCGGGACAGAATTACTATGGCTACACCTTC
v_gene: TRBV27; d_gene: NA; j_gene: TRBJ2-7; abundance: NA; CDR3aa: CASSLGQGSSGMWEQYF; CDR3nt: TGTGCCAGCAGTTTAGGACAGGGGAGTAGCGGGATGTGGGAGCAGTACTTC
v_gene: TRBV6-4; d_gene: NA; j_gene: TRBJ2-5; abundance: NA; CDR3aa: CASSDSPRAGETQYF; CDR3nt: TGTGCCAGCAGTGACTCTCCGAGGGCTGGGGAGACCCAGTACTTC
v_gene: TRBV5-1; d_gene: TRBD2; j_gene: TRBJ2-7; abundance: NA; CDR3aa: CASSLRAGTSSYEQYF; CDR3nt: TGCGCCAGCAGCTTGCGAGCGGGAACGAGCTCCTACGAGCAGTACTTC
v_gene: TRBV19; d_gene: NA; j_gene: TRBJ1-5; abundance: once; CDR3aa: CATRATQGQPQHF; CDR3nt: TGTGCCACCAGGGCCACGCAGGGTCAGCCCCAGCATTTT
v_gene: TRBV27; d_gene: NA; j_gene: TRBJ2-7; abundance: NA; CDR3aa: CASSFVGLSYEQYF; CDR3nt: TGTGCCAGCAGTTTTGTGGGGCTTTCCTACGAGCAGTACTTC
v_gene: TRBV6-6; d_gene: TRBD1; j_gene: TRBJ1-4; abundance: NA; CDR3aa: CASSNRGANEKLFF; CDR3nt: TGTGCCAGCAGTAACAGGGGGGCTAATGAAAAACTGTTTTTT